These 22 T cell receptor beta chains were all obtained from the same sample, sequenced in a study of CD8+CD57+ T cells in acquired aplastic anemia. An expansion of CD8+CD57+ cells by flow cytometry had been shown in patients chosen for sequencing. The template for TCR beta VDJ and CDR3 sequence profiling was genomic DNA. From the reads, TCRdb called clonotypes with MiXCR, one entry per CDR3 protein. The sample has about 250,000 distinct CDR3 sequences, around 46% seen once. The sample consisted of sorted CD4+, CD8+, or CD8+CD57+ T cells (not recorded which) from PBMCs. The receptor source for this set is a human donor with aplastic anemia.

With regard to this clonotype: The junction departs from the called germline gene at one end, perhaps through a read error. The chain is built from TRBV12-3 or TRBV12-4 and TRBJ2-7; perhaps D is TRBD1 or TRBD2 (5 bases each). The CDR3 spans 15 residues. In DNA form, the CDR3 reads TGTGCCGGCAGTCCCCGTGAGGGGATCTCCTACGAGCAGTACTTC. Residues: CAGSPREGISYEQYF.

The V call is TRBV7-8, the J call TRBJ1-1, with D unresolved. Germline loops: CDR1 SGHVS, CDR2 FQNEAQ. V lost 5 bases to trimming and J lost 9 bases, with 13 bases between them. This CDR3 has 12 residues. CDR3 DNA: TGTGCCAGCAGCCTACGGACGGTTCAAGCTTTCTTT. Amino acids: CASSLRTVQAFF.

The rearrangement joins TRBV6-1 to TRBJ2-7, with 9 positions matching TRBD1. Germline V lookup: CDR1 MNHNS, CDR2 SASEGT. V was pared by 7 bases and J by 1 base, with 8 bases of the junction left unmatched. The CDR3 runs to 15 residues. The CDR3 loop is CASISYGTGSYEQYF. CDR3 bases: TGTGCCAGCATTAGCTACGGGACAGGGTCCTACGAGCAGTACTTC.

This clonotype occurred many times. The V gene is TRBV7-3, the J gene TRBJ2-1, with D hard to call. V gave up 3 bases and J gave up 1 base, with 13 bases separating them. The CDR3 contains 16 residues. Germline CDR1 and CDR2: SGHTA and FQGTGA. This chain's CDR3 is CASSFTTSASYNEQFF. The DNA for the CDR3 is TGTGCCAGCAGCTTTACAACATCGGCATCCTACAATGAGCAGTTCTTC.

Ten or more counts support this clonotype. The chain links TRBV12-3 or TRBV12-4 to TRBJ2-7; TRBD2 might be the D (5 bases). The CDR3 totals 11 residues. The V gene lost 3 bases and the J gene lost 7 bases, with 7 bases spanning the gap. CDR3: CASSFREEQYF. As DNA, the CDR3 is TGTGCCAGCAGTTTCCGGGAAGAGCAGTACTTC.

This clonotype occurred once. The rearrangement joins TRBV13 to TRBJ2-3; 8 nucleotides align to TRBD2. The CDR3 is 15 residues long. Losses at the gene ends were 5 bases for V and 11 bases for J; bases not matched to a gene: 15. Germline V CDR1 and CDR2: PRHDT, FYEKMQ (reference sequence). DNA of the CDR3: TGTGCCAGCAGCCTGACTAGCGACCCCTACAATGAGCAGTATTTT. This sequence encodes CASSLTSDPYNEQYF.

This clonotype has a handful of counts. The rearrangement links TRBV5-1 to TRBJ2-6; D assignment may be TRBD1 or TRBD2 (5 bases each). V lost 4 bases and J lost 0, with 11 bases in between. This CDR3 has 16 residues. In germline, CDR1 is SGHRS, CDR2 YFSETQ. The CDR3, as DNA: TGCGCCAGCAGCAGGGACGGAAACTCTGGGGCCAACGTCCTGACTTTC. Protein product: CASSRDGNSGANVLTF.

As concerns this clonotype: This may be a read error, as it is one base from a much larger clone. The CDR3 is CAISYTHSGLANVLTF. The CDR3 DNA follows: TGTGCCATCAGTTACACCCATTCGGGCTTGGCCAACGTCCTGACTTTC. V and J are TRBV10-3 and TRBJ2-6; D unclear. V was cut by 5 bases and J by 6 bases, with 17 bases left in between. The CDR3 has 16 amino acids. Germline V CDR1 and CDR2: ENHRY, SYGVKD.

The V gene is TRBV20-1, the J gene TRBJ1-5; 9 bases line up with TRBD1. The CDR3 has 16 residues. CDR1 and CDR2 (germline): DFQATT, SNEGSKA (reference sequence). Trimming took 5 bases from V and 0 from J; bases not matched to a gene: 8. CDR3 amino acids: CSAGGQGRYSNQPQHF. The CDR3 DNA reads as TGCAGTGCTGGGGGACAGGGTAGATATAGCAATCAGCCCCAGCATTTT.

J is TRBJ1-6 and V is TRBV27, with D unclear. This CDR3 region has 13 residues. Germline assignment: CDR1 MNHEY and CDR2 SMNVEV (reference sequence). With 2 bases removed from V and 9 bases from J, the gap between germline ends came to 8 bases. CDR3 bases: TGTGCCAGCAGTTTAGACTTGTTTTCACCCCTCCACTTT. Translation gives CASSLDLFSPLHF.

J is TRBJ2-1 and V is TRBV2; 13 bases line up with TRBD2. CDR3 length equals 17 residues. With 3 bases clipped from V and 2 bases from J, the junction kept 4 bases outside the gene matches. Germline lookup yields CDR1 SNHLY and CDR2 FYNNEI. The DNA of the CDR3 is TGTGCCAGCAGTGAGCAAGGGACTAGCGGGACCTACAATGAGCAGTTCTTC. Translated, it gives CASSEQGTSGTYNEQFF.

This clonotype was detected many times. The V call is TRBV4-1, the J call TRBJ2-1; no definite D call. Germline values: CDR1 MGHRA, CDR2 YSYEKL. Trimming took 2 bases from V and 10 from J, leaving 6 bases between them. This CDR3 is built from 11 residues. The CDR3, as DNA: TGCGCCAGCAGCCAAACTTCAGAGCAGTTCTTC. It codes for CASSQTSEQFF.

In regard to this clonotype: Its ends do not fully match the called genes, so a read error is possible. The chain has TRBV3-1 and TRBJ1-6, with D possibly matching TRBD1 (5 bases). Looked up from germline, CDR1 is LGHDT and CDR2 is YNNKEL (reference sequence). The CDR3 runs 17 residues. The CDR3 nucleotides are TGTGCCAGCAGCCGGGACGGGACGAGCTCCTATAATTCACCCCTCCGCTTT. The encoded protein is CASSRDGTSSYNSPLRF.

The V and J genes are TRBV7-8 and TRBJ2-7, with D tentatively TRBD1 or TRBD2 (5 bases each). V was pared by 2 bases and J by 1 base, with 9 bases between. Germline CDR1 SGHVS, CDR2 FQNEAQ. The CDR3 contains 14 residues. The CDR3 nucleotides are TGTGCCAGCAGCTTACCGGGACGGTCCTACGAGCAGTACTTC. It specifies CASSLPGRSYEQYF. Based on the CDR3 plus reference TRBV7-8 and TRBJ2-7, the full variable domain is GAGVSQSPRYKVAKRGQDVALRCDPISGHVSLFWYQQALGQGPEFLTYFQNEAQLDKSGLPSDRFFAERPEGSVSTLKIQRTQQEDSAVYLCASSLPGRSYEQYFGPGTRLTVT.

This clonotype has more than one count but fewer than ten. The chain employs TRBV4-3 and TRBJ2-7; 9 bases align to TRBD1. Germline CDR1 LGHNA, CDR2 YSLEER. V was pared by 3 bases and J by 1 base, with 4 bases of the junction left unmatched. The CDR3 covers 15 residues. The CDR3 nucleotides are TGCGCCAGCAGCCAGGGACAGGGAATTTCCTACGAGCAGTACTTC. Protein: CASSQGQGISYEQYF.

This clonotype was picked up many times. V gene TRBV15 combines with J gene TRBJ2-7; D possibly corresponds to TRBD1 (5 bases). This CDR3 comprises 15 residues. Germline loops: CDR1 LNHNV, CDR2 YYDKDF (reference sequence). V was pared by 1 base and J by 4 bases, with 14 bases between. CDR3 DNA sequence: TGTGCCACCAGCAGAGTAGGTCGACAGACTTACGAGCAGTACTTC. It encodes CATSRVGRQTYEQYF.

The V call is TRBV7-3, the J call TRBJ2-5; tentatively, D is TRBD2 (6 bases). The CDR3 is made up of 13 amino acids. Trimming shortened V by 1 base and J by 5 bases, and 8 bases separated the two germline ends. CDR1 SGHTA and CDR2 FQGTGA come from the germline V gene. Here the CDR3 reads CASSLMEGETQYF. The DNA for the CDR3 is TGTGCCAGCAGCTTAATGGAGGGGGAGACCCAGTACTTC.

This chain connects TRBV15 to TRBJ1-6, with a possible D match to TRBD1 (6 bases). Trimming pared 4 bases from V and 4 bases from J, leaving 11 bases between. Germline CDR1 LNHNV, CDR2 YYDKDF (reference sequence). This CDR3 has 15 amino acids. In nucleotides, the CDR3 is TGTGCCACCAGCACCTCGACAGGATATAATTCACCCCTCCACTTT. This encodes CATSTSTGYNSPLHF.

In the case of this clonotype: This may be a read error: a much more frequent sequence differs by one nucleotide. The chain uses TRBV5-1 and TRBJ1-1; no clear D. The CDR3 totals 18 residues. Germline CDR1 SGHRS, CDR2 YFSETQ. CDR3 bases: TGCGCCAGAAGCTTGTCGTTTCGGGAGGGAAGAAAGGGCACTGAAGCTTTCTTT. This sequence encodes CARSLSFREGRKGTEAFF.

J is TRBJ2-3 and V is TRBV29-1, with D tentatively TRBD2 (6 bases). The CDR3 spans 13 residues. Germline loops: CDR1 SQVTM, CDR2 ANQGSEA. Trimming cost V 7 bases and J 11 bases, with 22 bases left between them. CDR3 amino acids: CSAAGRDFNEQYF. CDR3 coding DNA: TGCAGCGCAGCAGGGCGGGACTTCAATGAGCAGTATTTT.

Concerning this clonotype: An end of the junction does not agree with germline; a read error may underlie this. V usage is TRBV25-1 and J usage is TRBJ1-5; D perhaps matches TRBD1 (6 bases). Germline CDR1 is MGHDK and CDR2 is SYGVNS. The CDR3 is 14 amino acids. CDR3 region: CASTTTGINRPQHF. The CDR3 DNA follows: TGTGCCAGCACCACGACAGGTATCAATCGGCCCCAGCATTTT.

This clonotype came up many times. V gene TRBV30 combines with J gene TRBJ2-7; no reliable D call. This CDR3 is built from 13 residues. Germline V gene data show CDR1 as GTSNPN and CDR2 as SVGIG (reference sequence). V lost 2 bases and J 3 bases, leaving 11 bases between the germline ends. The CDR3 DNA reads TGTGCCTGGAGTAAGATACACGGCTACGAGCAGTACTTC. Its translation is CAWSKIHGYEQYF.